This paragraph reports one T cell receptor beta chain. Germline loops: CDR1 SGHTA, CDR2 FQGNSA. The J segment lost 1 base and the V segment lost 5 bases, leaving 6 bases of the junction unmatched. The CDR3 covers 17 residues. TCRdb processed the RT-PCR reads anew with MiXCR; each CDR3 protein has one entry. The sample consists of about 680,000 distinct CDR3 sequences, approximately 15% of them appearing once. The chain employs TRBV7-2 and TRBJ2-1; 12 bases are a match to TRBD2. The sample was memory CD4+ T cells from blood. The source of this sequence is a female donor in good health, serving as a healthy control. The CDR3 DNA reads TGTGCCAGCAGCCTTACTAGCGGGGGGCCTTCCTACAATGAGCAGTTCTTC. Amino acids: CASSLTSGGPSYNEQFF.